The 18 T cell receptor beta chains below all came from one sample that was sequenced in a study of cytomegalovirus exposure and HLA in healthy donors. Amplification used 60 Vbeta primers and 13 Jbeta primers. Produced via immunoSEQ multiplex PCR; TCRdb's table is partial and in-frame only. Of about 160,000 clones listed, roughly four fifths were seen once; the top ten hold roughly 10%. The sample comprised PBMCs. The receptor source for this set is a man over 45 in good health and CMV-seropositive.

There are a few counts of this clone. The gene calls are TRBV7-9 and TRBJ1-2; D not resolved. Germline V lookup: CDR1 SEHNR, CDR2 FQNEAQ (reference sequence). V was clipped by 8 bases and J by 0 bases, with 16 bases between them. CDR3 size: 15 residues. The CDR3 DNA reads TGTGCCAGCCACACGGTGAGGCTATCTAACTATGGCTACACCTTC. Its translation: CASHTVRLSNYGYTF.

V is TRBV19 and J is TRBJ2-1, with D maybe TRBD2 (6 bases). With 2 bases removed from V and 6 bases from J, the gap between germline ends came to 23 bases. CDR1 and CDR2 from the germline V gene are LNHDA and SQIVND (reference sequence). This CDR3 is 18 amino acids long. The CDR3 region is CASSIMHSTEGPGNEQFF. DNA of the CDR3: TGTGCCAGTAGTATAATGCATAGTACGGAGGGCCCCGGCAATGAGCAGTTCTTC. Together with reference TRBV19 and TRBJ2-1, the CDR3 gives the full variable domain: DGGITQSPKYLFRKEGQNVTLSCEQNLNHDAMYWYRQDPGQGLRLIYYSQIVNDFQKGDIAEGYSVSREKKESFPLTVTSAQKNPTAFYLCASSIMHSTEGPGNEQFFGPGTRLTVL.

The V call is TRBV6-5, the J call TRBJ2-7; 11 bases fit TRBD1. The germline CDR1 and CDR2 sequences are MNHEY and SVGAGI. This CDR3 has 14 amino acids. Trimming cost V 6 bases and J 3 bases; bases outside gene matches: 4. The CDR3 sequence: CASSRTGGHYEQYF. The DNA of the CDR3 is TGTGCCAGCAGCCGGACAGGGGGCCACTACGAGCAGTACTTC.

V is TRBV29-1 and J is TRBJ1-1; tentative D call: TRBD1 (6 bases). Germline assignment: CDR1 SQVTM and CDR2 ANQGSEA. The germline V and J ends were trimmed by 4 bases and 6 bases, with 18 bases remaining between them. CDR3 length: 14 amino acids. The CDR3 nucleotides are TGCAGCGTTGCCGAGGGGGGGCTCGTCGCTGAAGCTTTCTTT. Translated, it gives CSVAEGGLVAEAFF.

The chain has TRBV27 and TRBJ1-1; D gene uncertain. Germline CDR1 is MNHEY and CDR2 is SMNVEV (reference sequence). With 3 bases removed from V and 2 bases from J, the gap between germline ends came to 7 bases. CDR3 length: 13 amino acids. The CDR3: CASSFYQNTEAFF. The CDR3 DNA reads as TGTGCCAGCAGTTTCTATCAAAACACTGAAGCTTTCTTT.

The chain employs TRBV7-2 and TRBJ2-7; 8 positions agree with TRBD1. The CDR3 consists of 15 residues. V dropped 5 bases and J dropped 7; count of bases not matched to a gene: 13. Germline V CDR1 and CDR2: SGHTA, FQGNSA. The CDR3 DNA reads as TGTGCCAGCAGCCCTATAGGGCAGGGGGCACGGGAGCAGTACTTC. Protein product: CASSPIGQGAREQYF.

The CDR3 sequence is CASSPGTSRGYEQYF. The CDR3 DNA is TGTGCCAGCAGCCCCGGGACTAGCAGGGGCTACGAGCAGTACTTC. J is TRBJ2-7 and V is TRBV5-4; 9 positions match TRBD2. The CDR3 has 15 amino acids. Germline CDR1 is SGHNT and CDR2 is YYREEE (reference sequence). The J segment lost 3 bases and the V segment lost 4 bases, leaving 8 bases of the junction unmatched.

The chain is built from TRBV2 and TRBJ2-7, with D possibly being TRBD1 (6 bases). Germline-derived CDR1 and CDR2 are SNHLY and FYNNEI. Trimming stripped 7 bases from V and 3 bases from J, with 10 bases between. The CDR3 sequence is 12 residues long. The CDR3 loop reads CASTLQGYEQYF. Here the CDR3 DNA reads TGTGCCAGCACTCTACAGGGCTACGAGCAGTACTTC.

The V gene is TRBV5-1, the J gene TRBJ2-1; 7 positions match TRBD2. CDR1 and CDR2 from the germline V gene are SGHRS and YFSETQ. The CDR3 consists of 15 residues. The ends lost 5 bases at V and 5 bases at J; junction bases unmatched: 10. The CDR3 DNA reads TGCGCCAGCAGTGTAGGTAAACTAGCGAACAATGAGCAGTTCTTC. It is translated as CASSVGKLANNEQFF.

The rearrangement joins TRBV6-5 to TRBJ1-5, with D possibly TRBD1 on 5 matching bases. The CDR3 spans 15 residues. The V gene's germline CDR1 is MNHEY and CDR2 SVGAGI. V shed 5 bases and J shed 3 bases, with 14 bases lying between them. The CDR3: CASSPIQGNNQPQHF. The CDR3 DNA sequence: TGTGCCAGCAGTCCTATTCAGGGAAACAATCAGCCCCAGCATTTT.

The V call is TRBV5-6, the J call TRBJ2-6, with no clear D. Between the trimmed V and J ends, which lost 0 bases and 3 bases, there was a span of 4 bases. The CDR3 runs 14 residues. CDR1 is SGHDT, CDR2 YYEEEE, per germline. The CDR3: CASSLAHGANVLTF. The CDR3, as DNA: TGTGCCAGCAGCTTGGCCCATGGGGCCAACGTCCTGACTTTC.

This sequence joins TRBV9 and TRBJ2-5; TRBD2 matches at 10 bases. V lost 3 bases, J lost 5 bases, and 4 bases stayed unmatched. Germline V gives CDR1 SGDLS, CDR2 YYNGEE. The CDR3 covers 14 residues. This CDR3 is CASSAAGGWETQYF. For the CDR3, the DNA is TGTGCCAGCAGCGCAGCGGGAGGGTGGGAGACCCAGTACTTC.

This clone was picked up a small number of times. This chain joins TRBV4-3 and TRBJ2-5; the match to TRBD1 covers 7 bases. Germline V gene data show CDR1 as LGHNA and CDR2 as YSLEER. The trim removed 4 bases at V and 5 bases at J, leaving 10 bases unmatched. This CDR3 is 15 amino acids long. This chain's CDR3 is CASSRTYRGEETQYF. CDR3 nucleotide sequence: TGCGCCAGCAGCCGAACCTACAGGGGCGAGGAGACCCAGTACTTC.

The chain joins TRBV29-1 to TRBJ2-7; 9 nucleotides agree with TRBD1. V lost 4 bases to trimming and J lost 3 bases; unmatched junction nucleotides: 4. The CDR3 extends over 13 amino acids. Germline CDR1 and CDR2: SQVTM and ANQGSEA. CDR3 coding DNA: TGCAGCGTTGGGACAGGGGAGATCTACGAGCAGTACTTC. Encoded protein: CSVGTGEIYEQYF.

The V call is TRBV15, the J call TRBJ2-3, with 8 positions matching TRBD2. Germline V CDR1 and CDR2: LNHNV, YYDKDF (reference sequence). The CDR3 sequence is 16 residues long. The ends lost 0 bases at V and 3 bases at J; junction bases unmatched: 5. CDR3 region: CATSRETGGNTDTQYF. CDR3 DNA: TGTGCCACCAGCAGAGAAACGGGGGGGAATACAGATACGCAGTATTTT.

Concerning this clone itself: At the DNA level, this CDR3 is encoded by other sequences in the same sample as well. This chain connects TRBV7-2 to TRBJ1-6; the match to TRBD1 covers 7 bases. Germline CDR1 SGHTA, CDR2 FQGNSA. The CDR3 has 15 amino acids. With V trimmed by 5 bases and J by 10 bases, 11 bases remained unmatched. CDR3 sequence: CASSLRPRGESPLHF. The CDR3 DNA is TGTGCCAGCAGCCTACGGCCCAGGGGGGAATCACCCCTCCACTTT.

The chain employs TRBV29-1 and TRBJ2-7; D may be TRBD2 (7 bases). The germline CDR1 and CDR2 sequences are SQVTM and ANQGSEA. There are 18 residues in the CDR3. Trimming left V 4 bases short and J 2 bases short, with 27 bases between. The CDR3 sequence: CSVGGWGGAARVAYEQYF. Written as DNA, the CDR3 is TGCAGCGTTGGTGGGTGGGGGGGCGCAGCTCGAGTGGCCTACGAGCAGTACTTC.

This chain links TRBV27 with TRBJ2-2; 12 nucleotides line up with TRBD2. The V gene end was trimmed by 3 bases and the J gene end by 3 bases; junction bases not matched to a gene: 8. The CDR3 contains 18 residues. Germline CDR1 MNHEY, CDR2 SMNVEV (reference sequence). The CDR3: CASSFRLLAGGDTGELFF. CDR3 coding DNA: TGTGCCAGCAGTTTCAGACTTCTAGCGGGAGGGGACACCGGGGAGCTGTTTTTT.